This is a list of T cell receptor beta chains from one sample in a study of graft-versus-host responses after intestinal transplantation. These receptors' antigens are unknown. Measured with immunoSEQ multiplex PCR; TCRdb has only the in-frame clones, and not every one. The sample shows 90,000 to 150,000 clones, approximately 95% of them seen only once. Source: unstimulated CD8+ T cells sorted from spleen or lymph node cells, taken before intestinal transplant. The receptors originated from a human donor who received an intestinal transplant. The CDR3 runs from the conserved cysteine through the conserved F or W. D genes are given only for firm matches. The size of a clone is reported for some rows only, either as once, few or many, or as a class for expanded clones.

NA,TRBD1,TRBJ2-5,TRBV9,CASSSSGTDETQYF,TGTGCCAGCAGCTCATCAGGGACAGATGAGACCCAGTACTTC
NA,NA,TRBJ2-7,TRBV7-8,CASSLGGGRGAGTPYEQYF,TGTGCCAGCAGCTTGGGGGGGGGCAGAGGAGCGGGTACCCCCTACGAGCAGTACTTC
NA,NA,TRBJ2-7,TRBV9,CASSGVGQNQYEQYF,TGTGCCAGCAGCGGGGTGGGCCAGAATCAATACGAGCAGTACTTC
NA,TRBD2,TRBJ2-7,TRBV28,CASGAGGEAYEQYF,TGTGCCAGCGGAGCGGGAGGGGAGGCCTACGAGCAGTACTTC
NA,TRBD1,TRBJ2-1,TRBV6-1,CASSPDRASYNEQFF,TGTGCCAGCAGTCCCGACAGGGCCTCCTACAATGAGCAGTTCTTC
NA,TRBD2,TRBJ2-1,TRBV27,CASSLSLAGGPVEFF,TGTGCCAGCAGTTTATCGCTAGCGGGAGGGCCTGTAGAGTTCTTC
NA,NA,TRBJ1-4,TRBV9,CASSERVTRSSSQPSTNEKLFF,TGTGCCAGCAGCGAGAGGGTTACGAGAAGTTCTTCCCAACCCTCAACTAATGAAAAACTGTTTTTT
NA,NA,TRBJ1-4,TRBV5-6,CASSLPSGKLFF,TGTGCCAGCAGCTTGCCCTCGGGGAAACTGTTTTTT
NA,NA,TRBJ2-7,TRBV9,CASSVPGINEQYF,TGTGCCAGCAGCGTACCAGGCATCAACGAGCAGTACTTC
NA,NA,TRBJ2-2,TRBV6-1,CASRGTANTGELFF,TGTGCCAGCAGAGGGACCGCGAACACCGGGGAGCTGTTTTTT
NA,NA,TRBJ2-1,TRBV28,CASSLPPTSRLYNEQFF,TGTGCCAGCAGTTTACCCCCGACTAGTCGACTCTACAATGAGCAGTTCTTC
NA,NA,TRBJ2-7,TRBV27,CASSWADSSYEQYF,TGTGCCAGCAGCTGGGCGGACAGCTCCTACGAGCAGTACTTC
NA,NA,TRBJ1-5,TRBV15,CATRTRGNQPQHF,TGTGCCACCAGGACAAGAGGGAACCAGCCCCAGCATTTT
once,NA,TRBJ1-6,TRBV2,CASYGQGNSPLHF,TGTGCCAGTTATGGCCAGGGGAATTCACCCCTCCACTTT
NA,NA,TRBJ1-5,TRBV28,CASSLVTSNQPQHF,TGTGCCAGCAGTTTGGTAACTAGCAATCAGCCCCAGCATTTT
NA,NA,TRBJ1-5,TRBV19,CASSIGNQPQHF,TGTGCCAGTAGTATTGGGAATCAGCCCCAGCATTTT
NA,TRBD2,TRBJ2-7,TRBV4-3,CASSQDRGLAYEQYF,TGCGCCAGCAGCCAAGATCGGGGACTAGCCTACGAGCAGTACTTC
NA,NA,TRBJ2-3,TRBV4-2,CASSQAPGNTDTQYF,TGTGCCAGCAGCCAAGCTCCAGGGAACACAGATACGCAGTATTTT
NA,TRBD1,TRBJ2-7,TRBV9,CASSVEGTGGYEQYF,TGTGCCAGCAGCGTAGAAGGGACAGGAGGCTACGAGCAGTACTTC
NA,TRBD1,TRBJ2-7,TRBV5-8,CASSFMGQGGEQYF,TGTGCCAGCAGCTTCATGGGACAGGGAGGCGAGCAGTACTTC
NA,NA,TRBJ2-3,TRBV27,CASRISDTQYF,TGTGCCAGCCGAATATCAGATACGCAGTATTTT
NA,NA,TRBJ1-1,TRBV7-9,CASSLARSEYPYFKF,TGTGCCAGCAGCTTAGCTAGGTCAGAATATCCTTACTTTAAATTT
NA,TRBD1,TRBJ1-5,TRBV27,CASSLFPTGDNQPQHF,TGTGCCAGCAGTTTATTCCCGACAGGGGACAATCAGCCCCAGCATTTT
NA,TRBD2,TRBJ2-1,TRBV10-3,CATHGAGDLEQFF,TGTGCCACACATGGAGCGGGAGATCTTGAGCAGTTCTTC
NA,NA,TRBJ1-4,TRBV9,CASSVTSDVAGLFF,TGTGCCAGCAGCGTAACCTCAGACGTAGCGGGACTGTTTTTT
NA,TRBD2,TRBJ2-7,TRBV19,CASLRRTSGSYEQYF,TGTGCCAGTCTACGGCGGACTAGCGGGAGCTACGAGCAGTACTTC
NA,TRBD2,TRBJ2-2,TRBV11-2,CASSLRLAGELNTGELFF,TGTGCCAGCAGCTTACGACTAGCGGGGGAATTGAACACCGGGGAGCTGTTTTTT
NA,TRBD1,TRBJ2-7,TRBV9,CASSVDGTGGLYEQYF,TGTGCCAGCAGCGTAGATGGGACAGGGGGCCTTTACGAGCAGTACTTC
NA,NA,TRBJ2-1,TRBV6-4,CASSDSESRRESCDEQFF,TGTGCCAGCAGTGACTCGGAATCTAGACGGGAATCGTGCGATGAGCAGTTCTTC
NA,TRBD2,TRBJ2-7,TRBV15,CATSMGLAGDEQYF,TGTGCCACCAGCATGGGTCTAGCGGGAGACGAGCAGTACTTC
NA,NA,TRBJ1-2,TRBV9,CASSAAAEYYGYTF,TGTGCCAGCAGCGCGGCCGCCGAATACTATGGCTACACCTTC
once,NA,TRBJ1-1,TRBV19,CASSRRSRLVNTEAFF,TGTGCCAGTAGTAGAAGGTCCAGGCTTGTGAACACTGAAGCTTTCTTT
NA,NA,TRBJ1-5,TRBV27,CASSLGGQPQHF,TGTGCCAGCAGCCTGGGGGGTCAGCCCCAGCATTTT
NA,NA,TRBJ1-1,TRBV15,CATSRVRQENTEAFF,TGTGCCACCAGCAGAGTGCGGCAGGAGAACACTGAAGCTTTCTTT
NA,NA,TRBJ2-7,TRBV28,CASRQQQGGRPEQYF,TGTGCCAGCAGGCAGCAACAGGGGGGGCGGCCCGAGCAGTACTTC
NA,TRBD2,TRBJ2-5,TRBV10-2,CASLNLAGGPSETQYF,TGCGCCAGCCTAAACCTAGCGGGAGGGCCTTCAGAGACCCAGTACTTC
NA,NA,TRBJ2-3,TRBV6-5,CASGLPDTQYF,TGTGCCAGCGGGTTACCAGATACGCAGTATTTT
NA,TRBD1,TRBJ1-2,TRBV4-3,CASSQQTGGRSYGYTF,TGCGCCAGCAGCCAACAAACAGGGGGCCGGAGCTATGGCTACACCTTC
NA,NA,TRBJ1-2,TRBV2,CASSEAGGGSRGYTF,TGTGCCAGCAGTGAAGCGGGGGGTGGGTCTCGTGGCTACACCTTC
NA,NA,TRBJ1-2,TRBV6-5,CASSYSKRIHYGYTF,TGTGCCAGCAGTTACTCGAAACGGATTCACTATGGCTACACCTTC
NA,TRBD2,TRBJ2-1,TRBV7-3,CASSPTSGRGQVDEQFF,TGTGCCAGCAGCCCGACTAGCGGGAGAGGTCAAGTCGATGAGCAGTTCTTC
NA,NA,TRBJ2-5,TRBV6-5,CASTPPAQETQYF,TGTGCCAGCACCCCCCCCGCCCAAGAGACCCAGTACTTC
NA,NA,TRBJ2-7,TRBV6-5,CASSYSGQSYEQYF,TGTGCCAGCAGTTACAGCGGACAGAGCTACGAGCAGTACTTC
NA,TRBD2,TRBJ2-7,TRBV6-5,CASSYGSSGTYEQYF,TGTGCCAGCAGTTACGGTTCTAGCGGGACGTACGAGCAGTACTTC
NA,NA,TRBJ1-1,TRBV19,CASSMGQNTEAFF,TGTGCCAGTAGTATGGGGCAGAACACTGAAGCTTTCTTT
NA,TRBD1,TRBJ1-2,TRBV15,CAISKTGDIMDNYGYTF,TGTGCCATCTCTAAGACAGGGGACATAATGGATAACTATGGCTACACCTTC
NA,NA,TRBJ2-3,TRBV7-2,CASSLRRNTDTQYF,TGTGCCAGCAGCTTGAGGCGAAACACAGATACGCAGTATTTT
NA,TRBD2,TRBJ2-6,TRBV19,CASSRGLAEPTDTQSIETPNVLTF,TGTGCCAGTAGTCGGGGACTAGCGGAACCCACAGATACGCAGTCGATTGAAACCCCTAACGTCCTGACTTTC
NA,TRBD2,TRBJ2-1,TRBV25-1,CASSESASGSGDEQFF,TGTGCCAGCAGTGAATCGGCTAGCGGGAGTGGGGATGAGCAGTTCTTC
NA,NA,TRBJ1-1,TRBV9,CASSVEDRNTEAFF,TGTGCCAGCAGCGTAGAGGACAGGAACACTGAAGCTTTCTTT
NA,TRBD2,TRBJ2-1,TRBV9,CASSFSPFREGNNNEQFF,TGTGCCAGCAGCTTCTCCCCGTTTCGGGAGGGGAATAACAATGAGCAGTTCTTC
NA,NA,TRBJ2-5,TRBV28,CASTPERLARETQYF,TGTGCCAGCACCCCAGAAAGATTAGCAAGAGAGACCCAGTACTTC
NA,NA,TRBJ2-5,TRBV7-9,CASSLSGPLRETQYF,TGTGCCAGCAGCTTATCTGGTCCGCTCCGAGAGACCCAGTACTTC